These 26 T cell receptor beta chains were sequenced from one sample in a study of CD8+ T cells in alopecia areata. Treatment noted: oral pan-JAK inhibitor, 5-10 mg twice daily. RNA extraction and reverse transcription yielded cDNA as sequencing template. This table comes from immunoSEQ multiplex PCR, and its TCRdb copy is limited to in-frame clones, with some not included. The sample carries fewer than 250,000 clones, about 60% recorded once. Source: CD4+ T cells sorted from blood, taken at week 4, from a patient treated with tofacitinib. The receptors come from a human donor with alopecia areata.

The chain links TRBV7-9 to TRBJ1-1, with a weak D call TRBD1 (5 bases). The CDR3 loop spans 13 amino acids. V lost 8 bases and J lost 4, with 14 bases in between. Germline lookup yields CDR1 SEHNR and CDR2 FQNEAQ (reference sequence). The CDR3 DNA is TGTGCCAGCTCCAGCCGGAGGGGCACTGAAGCTTTCTTT. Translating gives CASSSRRGTEAFF.

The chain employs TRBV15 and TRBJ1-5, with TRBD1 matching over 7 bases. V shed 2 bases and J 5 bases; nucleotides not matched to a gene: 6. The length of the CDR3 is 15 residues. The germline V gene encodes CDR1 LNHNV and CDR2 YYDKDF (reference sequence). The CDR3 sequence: CATSRTTGAHQPQHF. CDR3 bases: TGTGCCACCAGCAGAACCACAGGGGCTCATCAGCCCCAGCATTTT.

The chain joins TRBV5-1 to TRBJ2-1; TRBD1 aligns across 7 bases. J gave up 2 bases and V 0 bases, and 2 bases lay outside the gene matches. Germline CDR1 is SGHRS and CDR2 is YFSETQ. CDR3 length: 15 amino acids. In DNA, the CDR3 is TGCGCCAGCAGCTTGGTAGGGGGCGCCTACAATGAGCAGTTCTTC. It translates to CASSLVGGAYNEQFF. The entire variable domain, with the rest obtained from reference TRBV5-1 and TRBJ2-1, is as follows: KAGVTQTPRYLIKTRGQQVTLSCSPISGHRSVSWYQQTPGQGLQFLFEYFSETQRNKGNFPGRFSGRQFSNSRSEMNVSTLELGDSALYLCASSLVGGAYNEQFFGPGTRLTVL.

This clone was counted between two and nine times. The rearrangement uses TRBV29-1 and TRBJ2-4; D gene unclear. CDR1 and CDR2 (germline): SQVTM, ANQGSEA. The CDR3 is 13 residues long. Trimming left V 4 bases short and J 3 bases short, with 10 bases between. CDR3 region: CSVAGLSKNIQYF. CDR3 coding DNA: TGCAGCGTTGCTGGGTTAAGCAAAAACATTCAGTACTTC.

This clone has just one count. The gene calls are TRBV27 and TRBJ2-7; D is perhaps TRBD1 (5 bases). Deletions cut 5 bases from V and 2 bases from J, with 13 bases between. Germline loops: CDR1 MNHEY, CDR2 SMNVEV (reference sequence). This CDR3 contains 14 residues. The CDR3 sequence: CASSSDSSTYEQYF. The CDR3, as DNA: TGTGCCAGCAGTAGTGACAGTTCTACCTACGAGCAGTACTTC.

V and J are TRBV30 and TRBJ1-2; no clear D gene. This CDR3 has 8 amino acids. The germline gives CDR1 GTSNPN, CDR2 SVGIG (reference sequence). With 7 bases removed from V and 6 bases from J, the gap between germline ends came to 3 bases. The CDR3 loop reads CALNGYTF. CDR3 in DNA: TGTGCCTTAAATGGCTACACCTTC.

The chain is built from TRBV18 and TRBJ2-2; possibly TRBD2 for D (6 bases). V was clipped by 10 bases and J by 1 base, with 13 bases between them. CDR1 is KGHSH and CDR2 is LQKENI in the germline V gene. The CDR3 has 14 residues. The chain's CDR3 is CATLGLLNTGELFF. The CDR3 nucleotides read TGTGCCACCCTGGGACTCTTGAACACCGGGGAGCTGTTTTTT.

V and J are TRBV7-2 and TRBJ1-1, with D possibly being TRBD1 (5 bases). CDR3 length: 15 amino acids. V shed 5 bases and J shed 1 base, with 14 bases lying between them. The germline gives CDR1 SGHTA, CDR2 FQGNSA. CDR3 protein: CASSPVGPPNTEAFF. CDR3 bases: TGTGCCAGCAGCCCGGTGGGGCCGCCGAACACTGAAGCTTTCTTT.

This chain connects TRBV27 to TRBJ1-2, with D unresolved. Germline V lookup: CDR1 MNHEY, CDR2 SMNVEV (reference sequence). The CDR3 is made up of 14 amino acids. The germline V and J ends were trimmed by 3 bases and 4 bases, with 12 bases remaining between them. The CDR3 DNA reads TGTGCCAGCAGTTTGAGGCGCGAAGTCTATGGCTACACCTTC. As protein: CASSLRREVYGYTF.

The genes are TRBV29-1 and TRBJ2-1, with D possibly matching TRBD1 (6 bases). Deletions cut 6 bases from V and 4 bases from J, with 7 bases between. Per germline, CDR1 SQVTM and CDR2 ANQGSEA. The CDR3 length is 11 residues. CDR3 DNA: TGCAGCGTAAGGGGGTACAATGAGCAGTTCTTC. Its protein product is CSVRGYNEQFF.

The CDR3 reads CSVDRIADQSTDTQYF. In nucleotides, the CDR3 is TGCAGCGTGGACCGAATAGCGGACCAAAGCACAGATACGCAGTATTTT. The chain couples TRBV29-1 to TRBJ2-3; D is perhaps TRBD2 (6 bases). This CDR3 is built from 16 residues. Trimming left V 6 bases short and J 0 bases short, with 19 bases between. Germline V gives CDR1 SQVTM, CDR2 ANQGSEA.

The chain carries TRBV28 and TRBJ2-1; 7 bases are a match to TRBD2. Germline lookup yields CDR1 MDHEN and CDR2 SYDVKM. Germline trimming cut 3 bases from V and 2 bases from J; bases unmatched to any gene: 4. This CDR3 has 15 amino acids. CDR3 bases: TGTGCCAGCAGTTTTGGGGGAGGGGCCTACAATGAGCAGTTCTTC. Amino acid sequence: CASSFGGGAYNEQFF.

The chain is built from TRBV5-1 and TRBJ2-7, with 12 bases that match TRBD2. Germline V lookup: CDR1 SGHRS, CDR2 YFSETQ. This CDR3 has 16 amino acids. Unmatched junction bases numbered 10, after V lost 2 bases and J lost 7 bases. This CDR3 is CASSFNRLAGAGEQYF. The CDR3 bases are TGCGCCAGCAGCTTTAATAGACTAGCGGGAGCGGGGGAGCAGTACTTC.

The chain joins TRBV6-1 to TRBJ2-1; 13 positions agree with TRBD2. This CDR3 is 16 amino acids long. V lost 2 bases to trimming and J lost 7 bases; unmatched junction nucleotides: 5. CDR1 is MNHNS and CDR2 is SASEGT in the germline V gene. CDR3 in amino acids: CASSEIRTSGRNEQFF. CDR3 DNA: TGTGCCAGCAGTGAAATTCGGACTAGCGGGAGAAATGAGCAGTTCTTC.

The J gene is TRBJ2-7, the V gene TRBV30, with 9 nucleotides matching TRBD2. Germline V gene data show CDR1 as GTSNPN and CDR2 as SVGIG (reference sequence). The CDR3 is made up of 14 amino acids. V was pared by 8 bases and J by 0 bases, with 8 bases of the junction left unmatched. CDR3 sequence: CAGNSGSFSYEQYF. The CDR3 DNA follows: TGTGCCGGGAATAGCGGGAGCTTCTCCTACGAGCAGTACTTC. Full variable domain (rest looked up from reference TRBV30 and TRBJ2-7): SQTIHQWPATLVQPVGSPLSLECTVEGTSNPNLYWYRQAAGRGLQLLFYSVGIGQISSEVPQNLSASRPQDRQFILSSKKLLLSDSGFYLCAGNSGSFSYEQYFGPGTRLTVT.

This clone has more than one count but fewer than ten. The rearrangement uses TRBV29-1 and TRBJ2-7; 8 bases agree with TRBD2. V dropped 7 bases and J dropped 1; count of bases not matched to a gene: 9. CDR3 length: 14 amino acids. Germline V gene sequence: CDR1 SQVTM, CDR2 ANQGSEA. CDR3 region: CSAVGTRGSYEQYF. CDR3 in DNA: TGCAGCGCCGTCGGGACTAGAGGTTCCTACGAGCAGTACTTC.

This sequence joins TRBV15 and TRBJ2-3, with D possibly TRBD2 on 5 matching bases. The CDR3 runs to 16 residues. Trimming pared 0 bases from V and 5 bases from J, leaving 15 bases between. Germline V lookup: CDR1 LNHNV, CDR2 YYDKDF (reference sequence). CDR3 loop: CATSRDRRYREDTQYF. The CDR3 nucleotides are TGTGCCACCAGCAGAGACAGGAGATATCGGGAAGATACGCAGTATTTT.

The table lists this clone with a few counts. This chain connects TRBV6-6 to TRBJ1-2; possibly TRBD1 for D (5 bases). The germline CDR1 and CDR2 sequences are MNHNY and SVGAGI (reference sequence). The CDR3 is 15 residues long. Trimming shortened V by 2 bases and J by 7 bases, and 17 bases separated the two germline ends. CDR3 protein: CASSYREQGTGGYTF. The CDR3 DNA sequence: TGTGCCAGCAGTTACAGAGAGCAGGGTACGGGTGGCTACACCTTC.

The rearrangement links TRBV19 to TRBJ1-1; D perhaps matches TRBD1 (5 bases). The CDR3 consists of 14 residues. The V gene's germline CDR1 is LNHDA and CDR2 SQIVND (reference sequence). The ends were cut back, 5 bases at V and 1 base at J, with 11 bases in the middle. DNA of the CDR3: TGTGCCAGTAGTGACCGACAGCGGAACACTGAAGCTTTCTTT. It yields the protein CASSDRQRNTEAFF.

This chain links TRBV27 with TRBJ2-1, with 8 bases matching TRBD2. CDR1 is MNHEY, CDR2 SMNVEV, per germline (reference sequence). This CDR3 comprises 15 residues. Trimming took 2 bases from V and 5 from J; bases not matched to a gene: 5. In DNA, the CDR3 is TGTGCCAGCAGTTTAAGCGGGAGAGTCAACAATGAGCAGTTCTTC. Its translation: CASSLSGRVNNEQFF.

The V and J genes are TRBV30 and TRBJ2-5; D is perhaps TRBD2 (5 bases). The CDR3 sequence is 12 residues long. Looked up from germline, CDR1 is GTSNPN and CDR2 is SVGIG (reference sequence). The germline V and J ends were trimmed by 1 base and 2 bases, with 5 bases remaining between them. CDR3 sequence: CAWSGTQETQYF. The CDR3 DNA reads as TGTGCCTGGAGTGGGACTCAAGAGACCCAGTACTTC.

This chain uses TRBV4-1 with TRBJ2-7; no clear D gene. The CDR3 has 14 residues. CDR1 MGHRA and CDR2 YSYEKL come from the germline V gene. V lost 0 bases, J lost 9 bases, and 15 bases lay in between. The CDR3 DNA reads TGCGCCAGCAGCCAAGATTCTGGTATATCAGTGCAGTACTTC. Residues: CASSQDSGISVQYF.

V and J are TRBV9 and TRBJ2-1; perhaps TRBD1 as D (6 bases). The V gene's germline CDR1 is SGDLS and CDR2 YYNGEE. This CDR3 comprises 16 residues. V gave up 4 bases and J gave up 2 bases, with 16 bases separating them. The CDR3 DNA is TGTGCCAGCAGCACCGGACCGGGACAAGCCTACAATGAGCAGTTCTTC. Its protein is CASSTGPGQAYNEQFF.

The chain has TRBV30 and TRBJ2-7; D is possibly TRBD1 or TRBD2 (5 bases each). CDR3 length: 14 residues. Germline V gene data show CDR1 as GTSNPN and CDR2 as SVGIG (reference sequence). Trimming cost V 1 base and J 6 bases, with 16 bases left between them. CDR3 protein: CAWSGSWGFREQYF. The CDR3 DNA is TGTGCCTGGAGTGGGTCTTGGGGGTTTCGCGAGCAGTACTTC.

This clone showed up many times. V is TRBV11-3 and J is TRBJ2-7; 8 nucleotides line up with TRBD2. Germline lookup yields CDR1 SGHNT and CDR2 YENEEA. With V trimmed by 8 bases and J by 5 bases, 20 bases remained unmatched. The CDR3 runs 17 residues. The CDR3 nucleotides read TGTGCCAGCGCTCAACAAACGGGGAGCGGGAGTTCCCACGAGCAGTACTTC. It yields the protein CASAQQTGSGSSHEQYF.

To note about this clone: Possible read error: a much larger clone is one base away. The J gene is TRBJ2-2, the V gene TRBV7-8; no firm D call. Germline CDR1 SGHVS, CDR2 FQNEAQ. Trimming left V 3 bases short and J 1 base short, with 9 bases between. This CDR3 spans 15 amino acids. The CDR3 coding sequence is TGTGCCAGCAGCTTGGGTTGGGGGAACACCGGGGAGCTGTTTTTT. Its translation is CASSLGWGNTGELFF.